One and the same sample provided the 16 T cell receptor beta chains below, sequenced in a study of T cells in Graves' hyperthyroidism and ophthalmopathy. There were TCR beta CDR3 regions amplified from RNA transcripts. The HTBI primer set served for first-round RT-PCR of the TCR CDR3. TCRdb passed the multiplex PCR reads through MiXCR, listing each CDR3 protein once. The sample includes 450,000 to 650,000 distinct CDR3 sequences, more than 13% seen only once; the top ten take less than 9%. Material for sequencing was blood. The receptors derive from a young woman with Graves' ophthalmopathy.

This clonotype showed up many times. The chain has TRBV2 and TRBJ2-1; D is possibly TRBD1 (5 bases). The CDR3 covers 15 residues. The germline V and J ends were trimmed by 6 bases and 0 bases, with 12 bases remaining between them. CDR1 is SNHLY, CDR2 FYNNEI, per germline. The CDR3 DNA reads TGTGCCAGCAGGCAGGGCGGAAGCTCCTACAATGAGCAGTTCTTC. Residues: CASRQGGSSYNEQFF.

This clonotype has only one observation. The CDR3 DNA reads TGTGCCAGCAGCTTGATCGGGGCTGGGGCCAACGTCCTGACTTTC. It is translated as CASSLIGAGANVLTF. The rearrangement links TRBV9 to TRBJ2-6; D might be TRBD2 (5 bases). Trimming shortened V by 4 bases and J by 2 bases, and 10 bases separated the two germline ends. The CDR3 runs 15 residues. In germline, CDR1 is SGDLS, CDR2 YYNGEE.

V and J are TRBV7-9 and TRBJ1-1, with TRBD1 matching over 8 bases. The CDR3 extends over 14 amino acids. The V gene end was trimmed by 5 bases and the J gene end by 3 bases; junction bases not matched to a gene: 5. Germline V gene data show CDR1 as SEHNR and CDR2 as FQNEAQ (reference sequence). CDR3 amino acids: CASSKGTGYTEAFF. As DNA, the CDR3 is TGTGCCAGCAGCAAAGGGACAGGCTACACTGAAGCTTTCTTT.

With regard to this clonotype: This may arise from a read error, as a much more abundant clone is one base away. The rearrangement links TRBV28 to TRBJ2-3; the D gene is possibly TRBD1 (6 bases). CDR1 is MDHEN, CDR2 SYDVKM, per germline. V was pared by 7 bases and J by 3 bases, with 14 bases between. The CDR3 runs to 14 residues. CDR3 DNA: TGTGCCAGCAATTGGGACATTCGGACAGATACGCAGTATTTT. Its protein is CASNWDIRTDTQYF.

This clonotype came up many times. This chain joins TRBV27 and TRBJ2-7, with 11 bases lining up with TRBD2. V shed 5 bases and J 5 bases; nucleotides not matched to a gene: 14. CDR3 size: 17 residues. Germline lookup yields CDR1 MNHEY and CDR2 SMNVEV (reference sequence). Written as DNA, the CDR3 is TGTGCCAGCAGTACCATGTCGGTAGCGGGAGGGCTCCACGAGCAGTACTTC. It specifies CASSTMSVAGGLHEQYF.

This chain connects TRBV5-8 to TRBJ2-2, with 8 bases identical to TRBD2. Germline CDR1 and CDR2: SGHTS and YDEGEE. Losses at the gene ends were 5 bases for V and 5 bases for J; bases not matched to a gene: 8. CDR3 length: 15 amino acids. The CDR3 coding sequence is TGTGCCAGCAGACAGCCACTAGCGGATACCGGGGAGCTGTTTTTT. This sequence encodes CASRQPLADTGELFF.

This clonotype came up many times. This chain joins TRBV7-9 and TRBJ2-7; 10 bases match TRBD1. Germline loops: CDR1 SEHNR, CDR2 FQNEAQ (reference sequence). After removal of 3 bases from V and 5 bases from J, the junction contained 13 bases not matched to a gene. This CDR3 has 17 residues. In DNA form, the CDR3 reads TGTGCCAGCAGCTTGTCAGGACAGGGGGGGATTTTTGACGAGCAGTACTTC. Encoded protein: CASSLSGQGGIFDEQYF.

This chain connects TRBV11-2 to TRBJ1-2; the D gene is possibly TRBD1 (5 bases). Trimming cost V 6 bases and J 8 bases, with 16 bases left between them. CDR3 length equals 13 residues. From germline, CDR1 is SGHAT and CDR2 FQNNGV. DNA of the CDR3: TGTGCCAGCAGGACGGAACAGGTCAAGGGCTACACCTTC. As protein: CASRTEQVKGYTF.

This clonotype was observed many times. V gene TRBV10-3 combines with J gene TRBJ2-3; 14 bases align to TRBD2. In germline, CDR1 is ENHRY, CDR2 SYGVKD. CDR3 size: 19 residues. The ends lost 0 bases at V and 5 bases at J; junction bases unmatched: 10. This CDR3 reads CAISESLWGTSGSIDTQYF. The CDR3, as DNA: TGTGCCATCAGTGAGTCGTTATGGGGGACTAGCGGGAGTATAGATACGCAGTATTTT.

In its sample, this clonotype was seen many times. V gene TRBV11-2 combines with J gene TRBJ1-5; weak D call: TRBD1 (6 bases). Germline V CDR1 and CDR2: SGHAT, FQNNGV. The CDR3 is 15 residues long. Trimming left V 5 bases short and J 4 bases short, with 15 bases between. The CDR3 is CASSHGRGANQPQHF. The CDR3 DNA is TGTGCCAGCAGCCATGGCAGGGGAGCGAATCAGCCCCAGCATTTT.

The rearrangement joins TRBV7-9 to TRBJ2-1; D may correspond to TRBD1 or TRBD2 (5 bases each). This CDR3 region has 11 residues. Deletions cut 5 bases from V and 10 bases from J, with 9 bases between. Germline CDR1 and CDR2: SEHNR and FQNEAQ (reference sequence). CDR3 region: CASSPWDEQFF. The CDR3 DNA sequence: TGTGCCAGCAGCCCCTGGGACGAGCAGTTCTTC.

CDR3 coding DNA: TGTGCCAGCAGCTGGCGACATCAGGGATTCTATGGCTACACCTTC. This gives the protein CASSWRHQGFYGYTF. The chain uses TRBV7-9 and TRBJ1-2; the D gene is possibly TRBD1 (5 bases). Germline CDR1 is SEHNR and CDR2 is FQNEAQ (reference sequence). This CDR3 has 15 residues. V lost 4 bases, J lost 4 bases, and 16 bases lay in between.

This clonotype was counted only a few times. The chain carries TRBV6-1 and TRBJ2-1; D gene uncertain. This CDR3 comprises 13 residues. Germline CDR1 MNHNS, CDR2 SASEGT. The V end lost 4 bases, the J end lost 12 bases, and 16 bases lay between the germline ends. The DNA for the CDR3 is TGTGCCAGCAGTGGATCCCAACTCGAGCGGCAGTTCTTC. Translation gives CASSGSQLERQFF.

There are a few counts of this clonotype. The V and J genes are TRBV5-6 and TRBJ2-1; TRBD2 is a possible D gene (6 bases). Trimming shortened V by 3 bases and J by 2 bases, and 12 bases separated the two germline ends. The CDR3 length is 15 residues. Germline V lookup: CDR1 SGHDT, CDR2 YYEEEE. In nucleotides, the CDR3 is TGTGCCAGCAGCTGGAGGGGATTCGCCTACAATGAGCAGTTCTTC. Translated, it gives CASSWRGFAYNEQFF.

The CDR3 sequence: CASSPDGTGPTGELFF. The CDR3 DNA reads TGTGCCAGCAGCCCTGATGGGACAGGGCCAACCGGGGAGCTGTTTTTT. The rearrangement joins TRBV11-2 to TRBJ2-2; 9 bases fit TRBD1. The length of the CDR3 is 16 residues. Germline CDR1 and CDR2: SGHAT and FQNNGV. V shed 5 bases and J 5 bases; nucleotides not matched to a gene: 9.

V usage is TRBV5-8 and J usage is TRBJ2-4; 7 positions agree with TRBD2. The CDR3 is 17 residues long. Germline trimming cut 4 bases from V and 8 bases from J; bases unmatched to any gene: 18. Germline V CDR1 and CDR2: SGHTS, YDEGEE. The CDR3 nucleotides read TGTGCCAGCAGCCAACCCGGGGGAGGGGCCCCCGGGGACATTCAGTACTTC. It encodes CASSQPGGGAPGDIQYF.